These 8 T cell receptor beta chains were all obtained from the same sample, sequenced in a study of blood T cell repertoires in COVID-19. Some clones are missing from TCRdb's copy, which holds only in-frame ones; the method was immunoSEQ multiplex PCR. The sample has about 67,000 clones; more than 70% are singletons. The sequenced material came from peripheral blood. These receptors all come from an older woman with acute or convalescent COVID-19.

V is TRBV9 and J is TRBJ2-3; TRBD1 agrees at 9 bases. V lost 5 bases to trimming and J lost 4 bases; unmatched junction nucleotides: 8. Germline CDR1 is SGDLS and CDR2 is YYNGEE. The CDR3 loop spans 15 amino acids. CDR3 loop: CASSRGQGGADTQYF. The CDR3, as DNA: TGTGCCAGCAGTCGGGGACAGGGAGGCGCAGATACGCAGTATTTT.

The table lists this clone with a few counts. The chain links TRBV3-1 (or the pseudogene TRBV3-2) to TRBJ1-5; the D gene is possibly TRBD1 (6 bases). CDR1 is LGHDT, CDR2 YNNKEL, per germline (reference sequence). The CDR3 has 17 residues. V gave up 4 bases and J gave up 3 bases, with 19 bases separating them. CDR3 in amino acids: CASSPSGAGAPNQPQHF. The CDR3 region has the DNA TGTGCCAGCAGCCCATCAGGGGCAGGGGCCCCCAATCAGCCCCAGCATTTT.

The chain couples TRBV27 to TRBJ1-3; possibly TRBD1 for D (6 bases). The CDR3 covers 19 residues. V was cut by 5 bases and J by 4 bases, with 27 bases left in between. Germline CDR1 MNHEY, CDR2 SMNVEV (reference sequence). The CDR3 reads CASSQTAGTPYPGGNTIYF. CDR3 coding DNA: TGTGCCAGCAGTCAGACCGCCGGGACACCTTACCCCGGGGGAAACACCATATATTTT.

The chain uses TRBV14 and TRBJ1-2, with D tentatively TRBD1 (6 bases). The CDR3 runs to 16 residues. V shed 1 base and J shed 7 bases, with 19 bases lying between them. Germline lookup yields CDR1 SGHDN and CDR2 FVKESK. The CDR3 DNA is TGTGCCAGCAGCCAAGTCGCAGGGGAATCATCCGCTGGCTACACCTTC. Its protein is CASSQVAGESSAGYTF.

For the CDR3, the DNA is TGTGCCAGCAACAGTGTGAGCTCCTACGAGCAGTACTTC. Its translation: CASNSVSSYEQYF. The chain employs TRBV28 and TRBJ2-7, with D uncertain. Trimming removed 7 bases from V and 0 bases from J, with 10 bases in between. Germline V gene lookup returns CDR1 MDHEN and CDR2 SYDVKM. The CDR3 length is 13 residues.

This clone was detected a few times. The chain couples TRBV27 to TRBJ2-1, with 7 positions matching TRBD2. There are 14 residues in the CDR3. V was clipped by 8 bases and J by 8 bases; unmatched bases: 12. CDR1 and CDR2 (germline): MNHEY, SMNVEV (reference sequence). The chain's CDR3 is CASSEREARDEQFF. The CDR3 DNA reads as TGTGCCAGCTCTGAGCGGGAAGCCAGGGATGAGCAGTTCTTC.

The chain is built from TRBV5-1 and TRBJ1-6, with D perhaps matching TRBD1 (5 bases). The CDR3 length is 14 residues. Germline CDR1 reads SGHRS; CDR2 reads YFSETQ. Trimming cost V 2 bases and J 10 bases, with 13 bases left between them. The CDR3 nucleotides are TGCGCCAGCAGCTTTAGGGGATCAGGATCACCCCTCCACTTT. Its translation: CASSFRGSGSPLHF.

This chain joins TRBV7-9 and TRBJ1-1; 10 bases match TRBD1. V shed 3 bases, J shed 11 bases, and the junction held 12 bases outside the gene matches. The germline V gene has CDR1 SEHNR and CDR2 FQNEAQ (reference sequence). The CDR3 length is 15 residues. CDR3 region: CASSFGGQGPSMAFF. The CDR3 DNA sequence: TGTGCCAGCAGCTTCGGGGGACAGGGGCCCTCCATGGCTTTCTTT.